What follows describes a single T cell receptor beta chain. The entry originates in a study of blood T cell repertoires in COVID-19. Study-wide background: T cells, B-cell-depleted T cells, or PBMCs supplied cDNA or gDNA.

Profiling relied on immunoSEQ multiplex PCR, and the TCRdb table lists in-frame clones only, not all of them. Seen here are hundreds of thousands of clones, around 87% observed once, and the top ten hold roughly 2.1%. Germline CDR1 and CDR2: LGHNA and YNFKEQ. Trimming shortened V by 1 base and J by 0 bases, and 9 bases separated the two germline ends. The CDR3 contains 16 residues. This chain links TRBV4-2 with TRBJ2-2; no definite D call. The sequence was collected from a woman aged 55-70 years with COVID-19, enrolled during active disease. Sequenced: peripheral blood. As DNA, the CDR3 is TGTGCCAGCAGCCAAGGCTCTAGAGCGAACACCGGGGAGCTGTTTTTT. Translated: CASSQGSRANTGELFF.